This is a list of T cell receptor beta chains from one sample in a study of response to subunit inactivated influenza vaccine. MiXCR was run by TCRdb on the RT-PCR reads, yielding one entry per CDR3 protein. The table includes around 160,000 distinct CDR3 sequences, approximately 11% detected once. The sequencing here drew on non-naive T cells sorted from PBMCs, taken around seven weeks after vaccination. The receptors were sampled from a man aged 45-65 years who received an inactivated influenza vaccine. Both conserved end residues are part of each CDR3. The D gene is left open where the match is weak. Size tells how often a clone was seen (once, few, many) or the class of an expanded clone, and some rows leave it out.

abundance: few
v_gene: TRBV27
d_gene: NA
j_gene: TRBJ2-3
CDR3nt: TGTGCCAGCAGTTTATTAACAAACACAGATACGCAGTATTTT
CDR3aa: CASSLLTNTDTQYF

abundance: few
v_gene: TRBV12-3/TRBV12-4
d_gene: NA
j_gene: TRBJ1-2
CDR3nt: TGTGCCAGCAGTCCCCATAAGGGGGGTGGGTATGGCTACACCTTC
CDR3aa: CASSPHKGGGYGYTF

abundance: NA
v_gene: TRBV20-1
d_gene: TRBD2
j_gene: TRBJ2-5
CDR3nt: TGCAGTGCTAGTCGTTGGAGCGGGAATCCAAAAGAGACCCAGTACTTC
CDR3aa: CSASRWSGNPKETQYF

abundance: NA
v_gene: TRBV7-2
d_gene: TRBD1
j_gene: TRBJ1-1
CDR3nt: TGTGCCAGCAGCCTAGGCCATGGGACAGGGGCTGGGACTGAAGCTTTCTTT
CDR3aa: CASSLGHGTGAGTEAFF

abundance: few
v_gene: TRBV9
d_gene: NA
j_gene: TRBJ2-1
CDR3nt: TGTGCCAGCAGCGTAGGTGGGAGCTCCTATCCCGAGCAGTTCTTC
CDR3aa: CASSVGGSSYPEQFF

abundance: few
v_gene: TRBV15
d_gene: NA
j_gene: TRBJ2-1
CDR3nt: TGTGCCACCAGCAGAGATTTTTTGGGCAGATACAATGAGCAGTTCTTC
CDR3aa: CATSRDFLGRYNEQFF

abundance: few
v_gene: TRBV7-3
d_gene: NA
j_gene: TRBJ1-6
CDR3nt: TGTGCCAGCAGCTTAACAGGGACACAAAATTCACCCCTCCACTTT
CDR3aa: CASSLTGTQNSPLHF

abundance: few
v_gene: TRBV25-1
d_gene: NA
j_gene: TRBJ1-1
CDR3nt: TGTGCCAGCAGTGAAGGGAGTTGGGACACTGAAGCTTTCTTT
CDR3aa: CASSEGSWDTEAFF

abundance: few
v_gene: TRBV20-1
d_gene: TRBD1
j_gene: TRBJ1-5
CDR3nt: TGCAGTGCTAGAACTAAGGGACAGCATCAGCCCCAGCATTTT
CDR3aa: CSARTKGQHQPQHF

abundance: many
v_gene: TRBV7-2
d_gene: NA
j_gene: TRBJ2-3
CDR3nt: TGTGCCAGCAGCTTAGCGCACACGGTGAGCACAGATACGCAGTATTTT
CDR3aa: CASSLAHTVSTDTQYF

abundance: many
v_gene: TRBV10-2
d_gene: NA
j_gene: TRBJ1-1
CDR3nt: TGCGCCAGCAGTGAGGTGGGCACTGAAGCTTTCTTT
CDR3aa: CASSEVGTEAFF

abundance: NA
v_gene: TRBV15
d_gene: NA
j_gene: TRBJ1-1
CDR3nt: TGTGCCACCAGCAGAGTGGGGGAAACTGAAGCTTTCTTT
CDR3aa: CATSRVGETEAFF

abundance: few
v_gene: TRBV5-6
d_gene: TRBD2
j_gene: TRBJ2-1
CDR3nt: TGTGCCAGCAGCGTCACTAGCGGGAGAAGGAATGAGCAGTTCTTC
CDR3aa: CASSVTSGRRNEQFF

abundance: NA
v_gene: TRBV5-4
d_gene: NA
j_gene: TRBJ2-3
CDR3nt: TGTGCCAGCAGCTTGGGTCAGGGGCGTGGTACGCAGTATTTT
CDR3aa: CASSLGQGRGTQYF

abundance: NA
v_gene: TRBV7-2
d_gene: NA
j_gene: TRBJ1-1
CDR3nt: TGTGCCAGCAGCCTGACCCCAAATCTGAACACTGAAGCTTTCTTT
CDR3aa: CASSLTPNLNTEAFF

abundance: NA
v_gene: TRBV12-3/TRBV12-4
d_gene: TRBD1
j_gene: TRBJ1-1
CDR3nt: TGTGCCAGCAGCTCCGACAGGGTGGGGCTGAACACTGAAGCTTTCTTT
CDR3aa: CASSSDRVGLNTEAFF

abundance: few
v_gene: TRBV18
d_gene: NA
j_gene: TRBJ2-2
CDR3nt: TGTGCCAGCTCACCGGTCCAGAACACCGGGGAGCTGTTTTTT
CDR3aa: CASSPVQNTGELFF

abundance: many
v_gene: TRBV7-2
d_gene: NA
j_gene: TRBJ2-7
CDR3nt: TGTGCCAGCAGCTTAGACTCATTCCAGGGGAAGTACTTC
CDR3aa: CASSLDSFQGKYF

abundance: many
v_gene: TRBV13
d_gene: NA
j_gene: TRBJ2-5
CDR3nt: TGTGCCAGCAGTCACCGGGACTTACAAGAGACCCAGTACTTC
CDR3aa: CASSHRDLQETQYF

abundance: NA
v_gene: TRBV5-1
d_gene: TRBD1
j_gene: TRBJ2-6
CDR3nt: TGCGCCAGCAGCTTACAGGGGACCCCTGGGGGGGCCAACGTCCTGACTTTC
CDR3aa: CASSLQGTPGGANVLTF

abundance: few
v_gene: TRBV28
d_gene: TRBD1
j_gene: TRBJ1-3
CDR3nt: TGTGCCAGCGGTATCAGGGGGCCCAGAAACACCATATATTTT
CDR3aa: CASGIRGPRNTIYF

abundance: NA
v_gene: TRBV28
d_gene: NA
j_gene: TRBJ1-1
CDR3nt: TGTGCCAGCAGTTTATTGGGCAGGGGCCAAGCTTTCTTT
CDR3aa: CASSLLGRGQAFF